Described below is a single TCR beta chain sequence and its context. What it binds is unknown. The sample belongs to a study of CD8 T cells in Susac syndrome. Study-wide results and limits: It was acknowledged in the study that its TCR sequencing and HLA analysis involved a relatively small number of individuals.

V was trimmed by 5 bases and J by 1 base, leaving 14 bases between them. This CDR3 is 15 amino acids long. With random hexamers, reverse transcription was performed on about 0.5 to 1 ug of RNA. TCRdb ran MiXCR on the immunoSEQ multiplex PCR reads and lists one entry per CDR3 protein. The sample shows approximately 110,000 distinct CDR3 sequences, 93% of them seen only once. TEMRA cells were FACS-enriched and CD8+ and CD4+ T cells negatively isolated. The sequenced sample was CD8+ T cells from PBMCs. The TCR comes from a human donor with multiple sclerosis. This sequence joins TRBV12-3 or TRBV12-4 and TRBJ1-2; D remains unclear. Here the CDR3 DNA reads TGTGCCAGCAGTCTCGCGCTGCGGGGTAACTATGGCTACACCTTC. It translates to CASSLALRGNYGYTF.